This T cell receptor beta chain was identified during a study of blood T cell repertoires in COVID-19. The CDR3 has 13 amino acids. Germline V gene data show CDR1 as MRHNA and CDR2 as SNTAGT. Trimming took off 4 bases at V and 1 base at J, with 6 bases between the two ends. Method: immunoSEQ multiplex PCR; TCRdb's copy keeps in-frame clones and lacks some. Counted here are 150,000 or so clones, around 73% occurring once; the ten biggest clones make up more than 5%. This chain uses TRBV6-4 with TRBJ2-3, with D possibly matching TRBD1 (6 bases). The source is a woman aged 50 to 60 who had recovered from COVID-19. The specimen sequenced was PBMCs or T cells enriched from blood (not recorded which). Written as DNA, the CDR3 is TGTGCCAGCAGTGGGACAGGCACAGATACGCAGTATTTT. It codes for CASSGTGTDTQYF.